This T cell receptor beta chain was captured by sequencing in a study of cytomegalovirus exposure and HLA in healthy donors. Trimming cost V 0 bases and J 7 bases; bases outside gene matches: 9. Germline-derived CDR1 and CDR2 are SGDLS and YYNGEE. The CDR3 extends over 16 amino acids. PCR amplification relied on 60 Vbeta primers (plus 13 Jbeta primers). Data came from immunoSEQ multiplex PCR; TCRdb stores just in-frame clones and leaves some out. Of around 190,000 clones listed, 70% to 80% are singletons. Study observations and caveats: With DRB1 most and HLA-C fewest, TCR association rates differed between HLA loci in a later analysis.

In this sample, this clone turned up once. No antigen is known for it. Sequencing was performed on PBMCs. This TCR came from a woman younger than 45 in good health and CMV-seronegative. This chain uses TRBV9 with TRBJ2-1; TRBD2 agrees at 8 bases. CDR3 protein: CASSVEISGGPNEQFF. The CDR3 DNA is TGTGCCAGCAGCGTAGAAATAAGCGGGGGACCGAATGAGCAGTTCTTC. Supplemented by reference TRBV9 and TRBJ2-1, the full variable domain reads DSGVTQTPKHLITATGQRVTLRCSPRSGDLSVYWYQQSLDQGLQFLIQYYNGEERAKGNILERFSAQQFPDLHSELNLSSLELGDSALYFCASSVEISGGPNEQFFGPGTRLTVL.